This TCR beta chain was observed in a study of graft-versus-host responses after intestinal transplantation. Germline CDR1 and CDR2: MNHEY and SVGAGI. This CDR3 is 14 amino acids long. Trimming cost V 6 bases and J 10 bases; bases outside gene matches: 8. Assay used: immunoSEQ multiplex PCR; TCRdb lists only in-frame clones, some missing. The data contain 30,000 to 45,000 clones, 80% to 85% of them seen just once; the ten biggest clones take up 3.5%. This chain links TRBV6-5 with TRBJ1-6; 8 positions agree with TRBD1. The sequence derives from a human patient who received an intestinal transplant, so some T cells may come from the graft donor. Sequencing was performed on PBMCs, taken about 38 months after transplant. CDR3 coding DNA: TGTGCCAGCAGGCCTCCAGGGGGCAAATCACCCCTCCACTTT. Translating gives CASRPPGGKSPLHF.